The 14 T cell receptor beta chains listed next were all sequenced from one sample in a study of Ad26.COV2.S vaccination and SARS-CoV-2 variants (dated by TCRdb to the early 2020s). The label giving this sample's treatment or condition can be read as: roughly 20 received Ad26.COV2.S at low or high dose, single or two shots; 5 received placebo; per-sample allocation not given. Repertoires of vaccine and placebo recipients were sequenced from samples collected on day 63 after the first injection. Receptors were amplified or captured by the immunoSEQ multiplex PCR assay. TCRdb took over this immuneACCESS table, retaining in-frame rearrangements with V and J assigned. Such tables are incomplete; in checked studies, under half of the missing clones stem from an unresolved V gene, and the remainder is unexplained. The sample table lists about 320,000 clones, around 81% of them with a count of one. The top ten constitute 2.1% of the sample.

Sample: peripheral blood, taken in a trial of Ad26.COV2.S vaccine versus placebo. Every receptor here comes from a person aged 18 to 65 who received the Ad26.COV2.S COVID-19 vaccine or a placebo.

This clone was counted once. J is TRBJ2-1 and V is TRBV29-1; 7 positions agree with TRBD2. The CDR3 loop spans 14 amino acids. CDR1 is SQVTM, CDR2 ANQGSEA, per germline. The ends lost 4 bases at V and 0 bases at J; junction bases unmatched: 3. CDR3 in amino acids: CSVAPGGSYNEQFF. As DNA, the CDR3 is TGCAGCGTTGCACCGGGGGGCTCCTACAATGAGCAGTTCTTC.

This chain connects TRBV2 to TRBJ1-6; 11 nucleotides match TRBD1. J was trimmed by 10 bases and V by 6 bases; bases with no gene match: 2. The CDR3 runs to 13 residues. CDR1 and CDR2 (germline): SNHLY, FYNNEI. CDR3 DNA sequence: TGTGCCAGCAGGGGACAGGGGGAATCACCCCTCCACTTT. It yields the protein CASRGQGESPLHF.

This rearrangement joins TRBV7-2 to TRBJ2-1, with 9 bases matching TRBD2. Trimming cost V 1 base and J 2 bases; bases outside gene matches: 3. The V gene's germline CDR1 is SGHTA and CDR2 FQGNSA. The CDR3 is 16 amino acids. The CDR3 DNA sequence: TGTGCCAGCAGCTTAGGCGGGGGGGGCACCTACAATGAGCAGTTCTTC. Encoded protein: CASSLGGGGTYNEQFF.

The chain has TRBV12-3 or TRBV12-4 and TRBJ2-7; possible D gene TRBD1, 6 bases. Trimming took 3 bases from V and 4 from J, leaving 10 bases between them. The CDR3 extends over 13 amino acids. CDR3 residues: CASSFPGQYEQYF. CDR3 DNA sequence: TGTGCCAGCAGTTTTCCGGGACAATACGAGCAGTACTTC.

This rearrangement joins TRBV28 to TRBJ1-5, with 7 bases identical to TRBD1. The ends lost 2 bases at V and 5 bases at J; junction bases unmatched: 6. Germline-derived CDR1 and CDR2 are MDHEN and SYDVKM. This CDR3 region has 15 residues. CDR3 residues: CASSLQSGGDQPQHF. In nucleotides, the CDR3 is TGTGCCAGCAGTTTACAGTCAGGGGGTGATCAGCCCCAGCATTTT.

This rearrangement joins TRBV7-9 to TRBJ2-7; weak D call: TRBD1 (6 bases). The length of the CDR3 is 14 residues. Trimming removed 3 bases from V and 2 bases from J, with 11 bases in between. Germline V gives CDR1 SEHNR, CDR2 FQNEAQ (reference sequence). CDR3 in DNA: TGTGCCAGCAGCTTGGGACACGGCGCCTACGAGCAGTACTTC. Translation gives CASSLGHGAYEQYF.

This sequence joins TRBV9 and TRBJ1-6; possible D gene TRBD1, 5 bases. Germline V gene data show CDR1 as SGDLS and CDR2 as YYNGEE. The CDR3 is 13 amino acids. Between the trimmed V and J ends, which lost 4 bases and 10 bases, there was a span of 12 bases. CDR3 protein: CASSKWRDSPLHF. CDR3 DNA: TGTGCCAGCAGCAAGTGGCGGGACTCACCCCTCCACTTT.

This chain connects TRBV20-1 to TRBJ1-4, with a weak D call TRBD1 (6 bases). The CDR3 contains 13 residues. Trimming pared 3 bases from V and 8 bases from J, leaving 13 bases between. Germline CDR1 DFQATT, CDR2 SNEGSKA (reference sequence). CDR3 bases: TGCAGTGCTAGTACGGGGGCGCGCGAAAAACTGTTTTTT. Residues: CSASTGAREKLFF.

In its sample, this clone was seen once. CDR3 sequence: CASSTTGTEQYF. Written as DNA, the CDR3 is TGTGCCAGCAGCACAACAGGGACCGAGCAGTACTTC. The chain combines TRBV3-1 (or the pseudogene TRBV3-2) with TRBJ2-7; D is perhaps TRBD1 (6 bases). V lost 5 bases and J 6 bases, leaving 11 bases between the germline ends. The CDR3 covers 12 residues. Germline-derived CDR1 and CDR2 are LGHDT and YNNKEL (reference sequence).

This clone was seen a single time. In DNA form, the CDR3 reads TGTGCCAGCACTAGGGGGTTTGAAGCTTTCTTT. It codes for CASTRGFEAFF. The chain recombines TRBV6-5 with TRBJ1-1, with D possibly TRBD1 on 6 matching bases. Trimming cost V 7 bases and J 7 bases, with 10 bases left between them. This CDR3 contains 11 residues. CDR1 MNHEY and CDR2 SVGAGI come from the germline V gene.

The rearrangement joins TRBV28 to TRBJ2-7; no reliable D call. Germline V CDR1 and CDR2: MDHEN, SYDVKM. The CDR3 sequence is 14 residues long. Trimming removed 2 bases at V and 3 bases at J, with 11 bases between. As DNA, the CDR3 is TGTGCCAGCAGTTTAATACAGAATGACTACGAGCAGTACTTC. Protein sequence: CASSLIQNDYEQYF.

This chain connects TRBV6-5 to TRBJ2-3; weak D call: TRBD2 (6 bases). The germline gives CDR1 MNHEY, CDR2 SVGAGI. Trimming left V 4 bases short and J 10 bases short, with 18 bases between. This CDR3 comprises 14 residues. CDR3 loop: CASSLGPPGGAQYF. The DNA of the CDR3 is TGTGCCAGCAGTTTGGGACCCCCCGGAGGGGCGCAGTATTTT.

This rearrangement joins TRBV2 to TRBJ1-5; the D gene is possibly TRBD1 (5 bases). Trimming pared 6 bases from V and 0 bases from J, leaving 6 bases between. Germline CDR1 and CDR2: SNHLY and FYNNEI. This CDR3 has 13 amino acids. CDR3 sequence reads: CASRGDSNQPQHF. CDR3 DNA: TGTGCCAGCAGAGGGGATAGCAATCAGCCCCAGCATTTT.

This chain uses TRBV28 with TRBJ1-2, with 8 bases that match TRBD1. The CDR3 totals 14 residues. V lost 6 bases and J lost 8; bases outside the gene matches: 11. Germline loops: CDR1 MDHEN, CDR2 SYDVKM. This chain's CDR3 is CASRYPQGAGGYTF. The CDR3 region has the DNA TGTGCCAGCAGGTATCCCCAGGGGGCTGGCGGCTACACCTTC.